A selection of T cell receptor beta chains follows, all from one sample in a study of regulatory T cells in long-lasting Graves disease. Each CDR3 protein is one row after TCRdb ran MiXCR on the multiplex PCR reads. The sample holds fewer than 450,000 distinct CDR3 sequences, 14% to 15% seen once. The sample also formed part of further work on T cells in Graves' hyperthyroidism and ophthalmopathy.

The material was peripheral blood mononuclear cells (PBMCs), obtained at new diagnosis, from a patient treated with antithyroid drugs. These receptors were taken from a woman in her forties with Graves disease. CDR3s include the opening cysteine and the closing phenylalanine or tryptophan. The D gene is left open where the match is weak. Clone size appears in some rows only: once, few, many, or a class for an expanded clone.

TRBV3-1	many	TRBD2	TRBJ2-1	CASSQVGSGSVNEQFF	TGTGCCAGCAGCCAAGTAGGAAGCGGGAGTGTCAATGAGCAGTTCTTC
TRBV11-2	many	TRBD2	TRBJ2-1	CASSLGLANNEQFF	TGTGCCAGCAGCTTGGGACTAGCGAACAATGAGCAGTTCTTC
TRBV2	many	TRBD1	TRBJ2-1	CASSEGQGANEQFF	TGTGCCAGCAGTGAAGGACAGGGGGCAAATGAGCAGTTCTTC
TRBV25-1	many	.	TRBJ2-2	CASRYQGFGNTGELFF	TGTGCCAGCAGATACCAGGGATTCGGAAACACCGGGGAGCTGTTTTTT
TRBV12-3/TRBV12-4	many	TRBD2	TRBJ2-7	CASSYSGTSGYEQYF	TGTGCCAGCAGTTACTCTGGGACTAGCGGCTACGAGCAGTACTTC
TRBV7-9	many	TRBD1	TRBJ2-1	CASSSGTGARNEQFF	TGTGCCAGCAGCTCAGGAACAGGGGCAAGGAATGAGCAGTTCTTC
TRBV7-8	.	TRBD1	TRBJ2-2	CASSVPGTETGELFF	TGTGCCAGCAGCGTTCCCGGGACAGAGACCGGGGAGCTGTTTTTT
TRBV7-9	.	.	TRBJ2-7	CASSSRDTTYF	TGTGCCAGCAGTTCCCGGGACACGACGTACTTC
TRBV7-3	few	.	TRBJ2-3	CASSKNSAGDTQYF	TGTGCCAGCAGCAAAAATAGCGCCGGGGATACGCAGTATTTT
TRBV28	few	.	TRBJ1-2	CASSFMEGSGYTF	TGTGCCAGCAGTTTTATGGAGGGCAGCGGCTACACCTTC
TRBV30	many	.	TRBJ1-2	CAWARTENYGYTF	TGTGCCTGGGCTAGGACAGAGAACTATGGCTACACCTTC
TRBV11-3	.	TRBD1	TRBJ1-5	CASSRSGTGGEPQHF	TGTGCCAGCAGCAGATCCGGGACAGGAGGGGAGCCCCAGCATTTT
TRBV12-3/TRBV12-4	few	.	TRBJ2-1	CASRPGSRYNEQFF	TGTGCCAGCAGACCCGGGAGCCGTTACAATGAGCAGTTCTTC
TRBV28	few	TRBD1	TRBJ2-7	CASSLDRGPLPYEQYF	TGTGCCAGCAGTTTGGACAGGGGGCCTCTGCCTTACGAGCAGTACTTC
TRBV19	many	.	TRBJ2-5	CASSTQQGLQETQYF	TGTGCCAGTAGTACCCAACAGGGACTCCAAGAGACCCAGTACTTC
TRBV10-3	.	.	TRBJ2-3	CAIREGISTDTQYF	TGTGCCATCAGGGAAGGTATTAGCACAGATACGCAGTATTTT
TRBV27	many	.	TRBJ1-1	CASSYGAEDTEAFF	TGTGCCAGCAGTTATGGGGCCGAGGACACTGAAGCTTTCTTT